A single sample is the source of the 19 T cell receptor beta chains below, sequenced in a study of shared clonotypes between healthy human individuals. The repertoire was sequenced with immunoSEQ multiplex PCR; TCRdb's copy has only in-frame clones and lacks some. Of about 2.3 million clones in the sample, less than 95% are singletons; the top ten hold approximately 0.4%. The specimen was naive CD4+ T cells from PBMCs. Indicated subset: CD45RA+ positively selected. The receptors here all came from a man aged 18-30 years in good health. Some clones in this sample may be carry-over from other donors' samples.

This chain links TRBV6-5 with TRBJ1-2; D gene ambiguous. This CDR3 has 14 residues. The germline CDR1 and CDR2 sequences are MNHEY and SVGAGI. Trimming removed 4 bases at V and 7 bases at J, with 16 bases between. Here the CDR3 DNA reads TGTGCCAGCAGTTCGACCGTTGGTTACGGTGGCTACACCTTC. This encodes CASSSTVGYGGYTF.

The chain joins TRBV27 to TRBJ1-5; TRBD1 agrees at 9 bases. Losses at the gene ends were 2 bases for V and 11 bases for J; bases not matched to a gene: 10. The germline CDR1 and CDR2 sequences are MNHEY and SMNVEV (reference sequence). The CDR3 totals 15 residues. DNA of the CDR3: TGTGCCAGCAGTTTAGGACTACAGGGGGCGTCAGCCCAGCATTTT. Its protein is CASSLGLQGASAQHF.

This chain connects TRBV29-1 to TRBJ2-7; D perhaps matches TRBD2 (7 bases). Germline V CDR1 and CDR2: SQVTM, ANQGSEA. This CDR3 contains 13 residues. V was clipped by 6 bases and J by 4 bases, with 16 bases between them. CDR3 region: CSVGRGREYEQYF. The CDR3 coding sequence is TGCAGCGTGGGGAGGGGGAGGGAGTACGAGCAGTACTTC.

This clone came up a few times. The rearrangement uses TRBV5-1 and TRBJ1-1; D perhaps matches TRBD1 (5 bases). The CDR3 covers 16 residues. CDR1 and CDR2 (germline): SGHRS, YFSETQ. V was pared by 0 bases and J by 0 bases, with 12 bases between. CDR3 sequence reads: CASSLVQGPMNTEAFF. CDR3 sequence (DNA): TGCGCCAGCAGCTTGGTTCAGGGCCCAATGAACACTGAAGCTTTCTTT.

This clone was picked up one time. J is TRBJ1-1 and V is TRBV18; weak D call: TRBD1 (6 bases). Germline assignment: CDR1 KGHSH and CDR2 LQKENI. The CDR3 is 15 residues long. V gave up 6 bases and J gave up 3 bases, with 17 bases separating them. CDR3 loop: CASSSGVFPYTEAFF. The CDR3, as DNA: TGTGCCAGCTCGTCAGGGGTTTTCCCTTACACTGAAGCTTTCTTT.

The V gene is TRBV7-9, the J gene TRBJ2-7, with TRBD2 matching over 8 bases. CDR3 length: 16 residues. V was clipped by 1 base and J by 0 bases; unmatched bases: 5. CDR1 is SEHNR, CDR2 FQNEAQ, per germline (reference sequence). CDR3 DNA sequence: TGTGCCAGCAGCTTAGGTCTCGGGACTAGCTCCTACGAGCAGTACTTC. It codes for CASSLGLGTSSYEQYF.

The J gene is TRBJ1-6, the V gene TRBV25-1, with D uncertain. The CDR3 contains 12 residues. V lost 6 bases and J 11 bases, leaving 11 bases between the germline ends. Germline CDR1 reads MGHDK; CDR2 reads SYGVNS. CDR3 amino acids: CASRRGLTPLHF. For the CDR3, the DNA is TGTGCCAGCAGACGAGGTTTAACACCCCTCCACTTT.

Written as DNA, the CDR3 is TGTGCCAGCGGATTCTGGGGGGGTGGCTACACCTTC. Protein: CASGFWGGGYTF. This sequence joins TRBV28 and TRBJ1-2; tentatively, D is TRBD1 (5 bases). Per the germline V gene, CDR1 is MDHEN and CDR2 is SYDVKM. The CDR3 has 12 residues. Trimming took off 8 bases at V and 7 bases at J, with 14 bases between the two ends.

The rearrangement uses TRBV30 and TRBJ2-4; D is ambiguous. Germline-derived CDR1 and CDR2 are GTSNPN and SVGIG (reference sequence). CDR3 length: 14 amino acids. The germline V and J ends were trimmed by 5 bases and 6 bases, with 17 bases remaining between them. DNA of the CDR3: TGTGCCTGGGGTGGTCGGGTCCTGGGAAACATTCAGTACTTC. Translation gives CAWGGRVLGNIQYF.

This sequence joins TRBV4-3 and TRBJ2-7; 12 bases map to TRBD2. Germline V gene lookup returns CDR1 LGHNA and CDR2 YSLEER. V lost 4 bases to trimming and J lost 4 bases; unmatched junction nucleotides: 11. This CDR3 region has 17 residues. CDR3 residues: CASSPTTSGRSVYEQYF. The CDR3 nucleotides are TGCGCCAGCAGCCCAACGACTAGCGGGAGATCTGTTTACGAGCAGTACTTC.

This sequence joins TRBV9 and TRBJ2-1, with 14 nucleotides matching TRBD2. CDR3 size: 15 residues. The V and J ends lost 0 bases and 12 bases, in that order; junction bases with no gene match: 5. Germline V gives CDR1 SGDLS, CDR2 YYNGEE. The CDR3 nucleotides are TGTGCCAGCAGCGTAGAGGGACTAGCGGGAGCAGGGCAGTTCTTC. Translation gives CASSVEGLAGAGQFF.

This sequence joins TRBV27 and TRBJ1-1; D perhaps matches TRBD1 (5 bases). V lost 7 bases, J lost 8 bases, and 14 bases lay in between. The CDR3 loop spans 12 amino acids. Per the germline V gene, CDR1 is MNHEY and CDR2 is SMNVEV (reference sequence). The CDR3 is CASMGRHPEAFF. CDR3 DNA sequence: TGTGCCAGCATGGGGCGTCACCCAGAAGCTTTCTTT.

This rearrangement joins TRBV19 to TRBJ1-2; D gene unclear. CDR1 is LNHDA and CDR2 is SQIVND in the germline V gene (reference sequence). V shed 4 bases and J shed 7 bases, with 19 bases lying between them. The CDR3 contains 15 residues. The CDR3 loop is CASSTSPDRPGGYTF. CDR3 sequence (DNA): TGTGCCAGTAGTACCTCACCCGACCGGCCGGGTGGCTACACCTTC.

V and J are TRBV5-8 and TRBJ1-3; the match to TRBD1 covers 7 bases. Germline-derived CDR1 and CDR2 are SGHTS and YDEGEE. CDR3 length: 15 residues. V shed 1 base and J 4 bases; nucleotides not matched to a gene: 5. CDR3 nucleotides: TGTGCCAGCAGCTTGCGAGGGGGCGCCGGAAACACCATATATTTT. It codes for CASSLRGGAGNTIYF. The full variable domain, its missing parts supplied by reference TRBV5-8 and TRBJ1-3, is EAGVTQSPTHLIKTRGQQATLRCSPISGHTSVYWYQQALGLGLQFLLWYDEGEERNRGNFPPRFSGRQFPNYSSELNVNALELEDSALYLCASSLRGGAGNTIYFGEGSWLTVV.

The rearrangement uses TRBV9 and TRBJ1-2, with D unresolved. This CDR3 comprises 14 residues. Germline CDR1 SGDLS, CDR2 YYNGEE. Trimming pared 0 bases from V and 7 bases from J, leaving 13 bases between. The DNA of the CDR3 is TGTGCCAGCAGCGTAGACGGGCAGTATTCTGGCTACACCTTC. Translation: CASSVDGQYSGYTF. Drawing the rest from reference TRBV9 and TRBJ1-2, the complete variable domain is DSGVTQTPKHLITATGQRVTLRCSPRSGDLSVYWYQQSLDQGLQFLIQYYNGEERAKGNILERFSAQQFPDLHSELNLSSLELGDSALYFCASSVDGQYSGYTFGSGTRLTVV.

The rearrangement uses TRBV4-1 and TRBJ2-7; the D call may be TRBD1 or TRBD2 (5 bases each). Trimming removed 4 bases from V and 0 bases from J, with 13 bases in between. This CDR3 is built from 15 residues. The germline V gene encodes CDR1 MGHRA and CDR2 YSYEKL. The CDR3 reads CASSRGQGDSYEQYF. CDR3 DNA: TGCGCCAGCAGCCGCGGGCAGGGTGACTCCTACGAGCAGTACTTC.

This rearrangement joins TRBV29-1 to TRBJ2-1; TRBD2 agrees at 9 bases. This CDR3 comprises 14 residues. CDR1 and CDR2 from the germline V gene are SQVTM and ANQGSEA. V was clipped by 4 bases and J by 6 bases; unmatched bases: 7. This CDR3 is CSVGRRLAVNEQFF. The CDR3 region has the DNA TGCAGCGTTGGACGGCGACTAGCGGTCAATGAGCAGTTCTTC.

Note on this clone: This sample also contains other DNA sequences that code for the same CDR3. The chain carries TRBV2 and TRBJ2-5; D unclear. This CDR3 is built from 11 residues. Germline V gives CDR1 SNHLY, CDR2 FYNNEI. Trimming shortened V by 8 bases and J by 0 bases, and 4 bases separated the two germline ends. CDR3 in amino acids: CASGYQETQYF. For the CDR3, the DNA is TGTGCCAGCGGCTACCAAGAGACCCAGTACTTC.

This chain uses TRBV6-1 with TRBJ1-1; D is uncertain. The CDR3 extends over 13 amino acids. Germline V gives CDR1 MNHNS, CDR2 SASEGT. V was clipped by 4 bases and J by 7 bases, with 13 bases between them. CDR3: CASSARTDVEAFF. As DNA, the CDR3 is TGTGCCAGCAGTGCCCGGACGGATGTTGAAGCTTTCTTT.